These 5 T cell receptor beta chains were sequenced from one sample in a study of shared clonotypes between healthy human individuals. Profiling relied on immunoSEQ multiplex PCR, and the TCRdb table lists in-frame clones only, not all of them. This sample carries about 490,000 clones, 76% of them seen once, and the ten largest clones take 10% to 15%. Sequencing was performed on PBMCs. These receptors all come from a woman between 40 and 50 years old in good health. Some clones in this sample may be carry-over from other donors' samples.

The rearrangement links TRBV19 to TRBJ1-1; D possibly corresponds to TRBD1 (6 bases). The CDR3 consists of 14 residues. V lost 6 bases to trimming and J lost 3 bases, with 14 bases between them. In germline, CDR1 is LNHDA, CDR2 SQIVND (reference sequence). The chain's CDR3 is CASSSLGADTEAFF. The CDR3 DNA reads as TGTGCCAGTAGCTCCTTGGGGGCGGACACTGAAGCTTTCTTT.

This sequence joins TRBV23-1 and TRBJ2-7; D is undetermined. TRBV23-1 is an open reading frame, and its role is uncertain. The CDR3 contains 14 residues. V shed 10 bases and J shed 0 bases, with 16 bases lying between them. In DNA, the CDR3 is TGCGCCACCAGATGGCCCAAATACTCCTACGAGCAGTACTTC. It specifies CATRWPKYSYEQYF.

In this sample, this clone turned up a few times. V and J are TRBV28 and TRBJ2-5, with a possible D match to TRBD2 (6 bases). The V gene's germline CDR1 is MDHEN and CDR2 SYDVKM. Trimming removed 2 bases from V and 3 bases from J, with 13 bases in between. The CDR3 length is 15 residues. The DNA of the CDR3 is TGTGCCAGCAGTTTACCCGGGAGTGGTAAAGAGACCCAGTACTTC. Translated, it gives CASSLPGSGKETQYF.

The chain couples TRBV28 to TRBJ1-3; tentatively, D is TRBD1 (6 bases). The CDR3 contains 14 residues. Per the germline V gene, CDR1 is MDHEN and CDR2 is SYDVKM. Deletions cut 7 bases from V and 1 base from J, with 11 bases between. CDR3 in DNA: TGTGCCAGCAACAGGGACGTGTCTGGAAACACCATATATTTT. Protein: CASNRDVSGNTIYF.

The V gene is TRBV6-5, the J gene TRBJ2-3; possibly TRBD2 for D (6 bases). The CDR3 sequence is 13 residues long. The germline gives CDR1 MNHEY, CDR2 SVGAGI. V was cut by 2 bases and J by 7 bases, with 10 bases left in between. The chain's CDR3 is CASSYGLLNTQYF. The CDR3 nucleotides read TGTGCCAGCAGTTACGGACTACTGAATACGCAGTATTTT.